This TCR beta chain is from a study of cytomegalovirus exposure and HLA in healthy donors. The study's findings and limits: As confirmed in vitro, a few CMV-associated chains were specific for CMV antigens. 150 or so TCR beta chains were listed as cytomegalovirus-associated.

V was pared by 5 bases and J by 7 bases, with 27 bases between. Looked up from germline, CDR1 is LNHDA and CDR2 is SQIVND (reference sequence). This CDR3 comprises 17 residues. The protocol was immunoSEQ multiplex PCR, while the TCRdb copy is restricted to in-frame clones and leaves out a portion. The repertoire consists of 150,000 to 200,000 clones, with about 80% occurring once and the leading ten covering roughly 2.8%. Regarding this clone: The target antigen is unknown.

Sequenced material: PBMCs. This chain joins TRBV19 and TRBJ2-7; maybe TRBD2 (6 bases). The TCR was taken from a woman aged 18-29 years in good health and CMV-seropositive. CDR3 bases: TGTGCCAGTAGTTCCTTCTTTAGCGGTGCCAGCCCGACTGAGCAGTACTTC. Its protein is CASSSFFSGASPTEQYF.